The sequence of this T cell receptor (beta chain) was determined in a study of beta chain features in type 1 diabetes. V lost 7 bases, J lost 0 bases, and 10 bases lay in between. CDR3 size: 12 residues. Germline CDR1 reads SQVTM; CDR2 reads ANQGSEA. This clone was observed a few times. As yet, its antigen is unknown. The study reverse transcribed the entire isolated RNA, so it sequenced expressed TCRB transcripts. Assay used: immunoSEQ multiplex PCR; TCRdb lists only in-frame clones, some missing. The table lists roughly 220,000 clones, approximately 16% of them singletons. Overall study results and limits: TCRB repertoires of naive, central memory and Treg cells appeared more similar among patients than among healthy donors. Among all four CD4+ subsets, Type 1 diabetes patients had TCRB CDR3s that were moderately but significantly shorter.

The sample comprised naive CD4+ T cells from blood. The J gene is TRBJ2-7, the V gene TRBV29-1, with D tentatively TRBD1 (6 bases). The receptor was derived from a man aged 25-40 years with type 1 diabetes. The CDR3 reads CSGRDNSYEQYF. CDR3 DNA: TGCAGCGGCCGGGACAACTCCTACGAGCAGTACTTC.